This TCR beta chain was documented in a study of CD8+CD57+ T cells in acquired aplastic anemia. This clonotype came up many times. Genomic DNA templated the TCR beta VDJ and CDR3 profiling. TCRdb passed the reads through MiXCR, listing each CDR3 protein once. Among 150,000 to 200,000 distinct CDR3 sequences listed, about 50% were seen once. The J segment lost 6 bases and the V segment lost 9 bases, leaving 9 bases of the junction unmatched. The V gene's germline CDR1 is SEHNR and CDR2 FQNEAQ (reference sequence). This CDR3 is built from 15 residues. The authors sequenced patients whose flow cytometry had shown CD8+CD57+ cell expansion.

The chain combines TRBV7-9 with TRBJ2-3, with TRBD2 matching 13 bases. This clonotype was sampled from a human donor with aplastic anemia. The sequenced sample consisted of sorted CD4+, CD8+, or CD8+CD57+ T cells (not recorded which) from PBMCs. CDR3 sequence: CARGGLAGEADTQYF. CDR3 bases: TGTGCCAGGGGAGGACTAGCGGGAGAGGCGGATACGCAGTATTTT. Filled out from reference TRBV7-9 and TRBJ2-3, the complete variable domain reads DTGVSQNPRHKITKRGQNVTFRCDPISEHNRLYWYRQTLGQGPEFLTYFQNEAQLEKSRLLSDRFSAERPKGSFSTLEIQRTEQGDSAMYLCARGGLAGEADTQYFGPGTRLTVL.